This passage covers 14 T cell receptor beta chains from one sample sequenced in a study of Tregs in tolerant kidney transplant recipients. Only in-frame clones appear in the TCRdb table, and some are missing; sequencing was by immunoSEQ multiplex PCR. The repertoire has 50,000 or so clones, about 89% of them found once; the top ten carry around 0.7%. The sample taken for sequencing was Tregs from blood. Receptor source: a human donor in good health.

The CDR3 here is CASSFIWSGGGTEAFF. The CDR3 nucleotides read TGCGCCAGCAGCTTCATATGGTCAGGGGGAGGAACTGAAGCTTTCTTT. The genes are TRBV5-1 and TRBJ1-1, with 7 bases lining up with TRBD1. V shed 2 bases and J 5 bases; nucleotides not matched to a gene: 12. CDR1 is SGHRS, CDR2 YFSETQ, per germline. This CDR3 has 16 residues. Full variable domain (remainder filled in from reference TRBV5-1 and TRBJ1-1): KAGVTQTPRYLIKTRGQQVTLSCSPISGHRSVSWYQQTPGQGLQFLFEYFSETQRNKGNFPGRFSGRQFSNSRSEMNVSTLELGDSALYLCASSFIWSGGGTEAFFGQGTRLTVV.

This chain uses TRBV11-2 with TRBJ1-1; D gene ambiguous. The germline gives CDR1 SGHAT, CDR2 FQNNGV. Between the trimmed V and J ends, which lost 7 bases and 1 base, there was a span of 4 bases. The CDR3 covers 11 residues. The CDR3 spells CASTWNTEAFF. The CDR3 nucleotides are TGTGCCAGCACTTGGAACACTGAAGCTTTCTTT.

The genes are TRBV7-8 and TRBJ1-6, with 10 positions matching TRBD1. CDR1 is SGHVS, CDR2 FQNEAQ, per germline. V shed 5 bases and J 7 bases; nucleotides not matched to a gene: 2. This CDR3 spans 14 amino acids. The CDR3 bases are TGTGCCAGCAGCCAGGGACAGGGGAATTCACCCCTCCACTTT. Amino acids: CASSQGQGNSPLHF.

The V call is TRBV9, the J call TRBJ2-1; 9 bases fit TRBD2. This CDR3 contains 15 residues. Trimming cost V 4 bases and J 3 bases; bases outside gene matches: 5. CDR1 and CDR2 from the germline V gene are SGDLS and YYNGEE. Written as DNA, the CDR3 is TGTGCCAGCAGCCCTCGGACTAGCGACTACAATGAGCAGTTCTTC. Its translation is CASSPRTSDYNEQFF.

V is TRBV2 and J is TRBJ2-2; 7 bases match TRBD2. Germline values: CDR1 SNHLY, CDR2 FYNNEI. Trimming cost V 5 bases and J 8 bases; bases outside gene matches: 5. The CDR3 is made up of 13 amino acids. The CDR3: CASSLMGGGELFF. In DNA form, the CDR3 reads TGTGCCAGCAGTCTCATGGGAGGGGGGGAGCTGTTTTTT.

The V gene is TRBV19, the J gene TRBJ2-7, with TRBD2 identical over 8 bases. In germline, CDR1 is LNHDA, CDR2 SQIVND (reference sequence). After removal of 4 bases from V and 1 base from J, the junction contained 9 bases not matched to a gene. CDR3 length equals 16 residues. CDR3 bases: TGTGCCAGTAGTAGCCGGGGGGGGCCTAATTCCTACGAGCAGTACTTC. This encodes CASSSRGGPNSYEQYF.

The gene calls are TRBV7-2 and TRBJ2-3, with 8 bases matching TRBD2. Germline CDR1 and CDR2: SGHTA and FQGNSA. V shed 1 base and J 5 bases; nucleotides not matched to a gene: 5. This CDR3 comprises 15 residues. The DNA for the CDR3 is TGTGCCAGCAGCTTAGTTATGCTAGCGGGAGATACGCAGTATTTT. Translating gives CASSLVMLAGDTQYF.

This clone was detected once. The gene calls are TRBV29-1 and TRBJ2-7; 7 bases agree with TRBD1. V lost 5 bases to trimming and J lost 0 bases; unmatched junction nucleotides: 7. Germline values: CDR1 SQVTM, CDR2 ANQGSEA. The CDR3 runs 14 residues. The CDR3 sequence is CSVIQGPTSYEQYF. CDR3 in DNA: TGCAGCGTTATACAGGGGCCGACCTCCTACGAGCAGTACTTC.

V is TRBV5-1 and J is TRBJ1-5; D is uncertain. The CDR3 spans 13 residues. Germline CDR1 is SGHRS and CDR2 is YFSETQ. V dropped 0 bases and J dropped 5 bases, with 6 bases sitting between them. DNA for the CDR3: TGCGCCAGCAGCTTGGGACTGGATCAGCCCCAGCATTTT. This codes for CASSLGLDQPQHF.

The chain couples TRBV7-9 to TRBJ1-1; 9 bases line up with TRBD1. Germline V gene lookup returns CDR1 SEHNR and CDR2 FQNEAQ (reference sequence). The CDR3 consists of 14 residues. V gave up 3 bases and J gave up 5 bases; unmatched junction bases: 4. This CDR3 reads CASSFTQGATEAFF. CDR3 sequence (DNA): TGTGCCAGCAGCTTTACACAGGGGGCGACTGAAGCTTTCTTT.

The V gene is TRBV18, the J gene TRBJ2-7, with 9 bases fitting TRBD1. The trim removed 1 base at V and 4 bases at J, leaving 8 bases unmatched. In germline, CDR1 is KGHSH, CDR2 LQKENI. The CDR3 covers 16 residues. The CDR3 DNA is TGTGCCAGCTCACCACTCCCCGGACAGGGGATGTACGAGCAGTACTTC. As protein: CASSPLPGQGMYEQYF.

The rearrangement uses TRBV5-6 and TRBJ2-5; D remains unclear. The ends were cut back, 0 bases at V and 3 bases at J, with 0 bases in the middle. The CDR3 is 11 residues long. Per germline, CDR1 SGHDT and CDR2 YYEEEE. The CDR3 here is CASSLEETQYF. CDR3 coding DNA: TGTGCCAGCAGCTTGGAAGAGACCCAGTACTTC.

The gene calls are TRBV11-2 and TRBJ2-7; the match to TRBD2 covers 11 bases. Losses at the gene ends were 6 bases for V and 4 bases for J; bases not matched to a gene: 8. The CDR3 extends over 15 amino acids. Germline V gene lookup returns CDR1 SGHAT and CDR2 FQNNGV. CDR3 nucleotide sequence: TGTGCCAGCAGACAACTAGCGGGAGCTAAGTACGAGCAGTACTTC. It encodes CASRQLAGAKYEQYF.

V gene TRBV18 combines with J gene TRBJ1-1, with D possibly matching TRBD1 (6 bases). V shed 5 bases and J shed 2 bases, with 15 bases lying between them. Looked up from germline, CDR1 is KGHSH and CDR2 is LQKENI. The CDR3 extends over 15 amino acids. Here the CDR3 DNA reads TGTGCCAGCTCAGCCATTCCGGACAGAAACACTGAAGCTTTCTTT. Its translation: CASSAIPDRNTEAFF.